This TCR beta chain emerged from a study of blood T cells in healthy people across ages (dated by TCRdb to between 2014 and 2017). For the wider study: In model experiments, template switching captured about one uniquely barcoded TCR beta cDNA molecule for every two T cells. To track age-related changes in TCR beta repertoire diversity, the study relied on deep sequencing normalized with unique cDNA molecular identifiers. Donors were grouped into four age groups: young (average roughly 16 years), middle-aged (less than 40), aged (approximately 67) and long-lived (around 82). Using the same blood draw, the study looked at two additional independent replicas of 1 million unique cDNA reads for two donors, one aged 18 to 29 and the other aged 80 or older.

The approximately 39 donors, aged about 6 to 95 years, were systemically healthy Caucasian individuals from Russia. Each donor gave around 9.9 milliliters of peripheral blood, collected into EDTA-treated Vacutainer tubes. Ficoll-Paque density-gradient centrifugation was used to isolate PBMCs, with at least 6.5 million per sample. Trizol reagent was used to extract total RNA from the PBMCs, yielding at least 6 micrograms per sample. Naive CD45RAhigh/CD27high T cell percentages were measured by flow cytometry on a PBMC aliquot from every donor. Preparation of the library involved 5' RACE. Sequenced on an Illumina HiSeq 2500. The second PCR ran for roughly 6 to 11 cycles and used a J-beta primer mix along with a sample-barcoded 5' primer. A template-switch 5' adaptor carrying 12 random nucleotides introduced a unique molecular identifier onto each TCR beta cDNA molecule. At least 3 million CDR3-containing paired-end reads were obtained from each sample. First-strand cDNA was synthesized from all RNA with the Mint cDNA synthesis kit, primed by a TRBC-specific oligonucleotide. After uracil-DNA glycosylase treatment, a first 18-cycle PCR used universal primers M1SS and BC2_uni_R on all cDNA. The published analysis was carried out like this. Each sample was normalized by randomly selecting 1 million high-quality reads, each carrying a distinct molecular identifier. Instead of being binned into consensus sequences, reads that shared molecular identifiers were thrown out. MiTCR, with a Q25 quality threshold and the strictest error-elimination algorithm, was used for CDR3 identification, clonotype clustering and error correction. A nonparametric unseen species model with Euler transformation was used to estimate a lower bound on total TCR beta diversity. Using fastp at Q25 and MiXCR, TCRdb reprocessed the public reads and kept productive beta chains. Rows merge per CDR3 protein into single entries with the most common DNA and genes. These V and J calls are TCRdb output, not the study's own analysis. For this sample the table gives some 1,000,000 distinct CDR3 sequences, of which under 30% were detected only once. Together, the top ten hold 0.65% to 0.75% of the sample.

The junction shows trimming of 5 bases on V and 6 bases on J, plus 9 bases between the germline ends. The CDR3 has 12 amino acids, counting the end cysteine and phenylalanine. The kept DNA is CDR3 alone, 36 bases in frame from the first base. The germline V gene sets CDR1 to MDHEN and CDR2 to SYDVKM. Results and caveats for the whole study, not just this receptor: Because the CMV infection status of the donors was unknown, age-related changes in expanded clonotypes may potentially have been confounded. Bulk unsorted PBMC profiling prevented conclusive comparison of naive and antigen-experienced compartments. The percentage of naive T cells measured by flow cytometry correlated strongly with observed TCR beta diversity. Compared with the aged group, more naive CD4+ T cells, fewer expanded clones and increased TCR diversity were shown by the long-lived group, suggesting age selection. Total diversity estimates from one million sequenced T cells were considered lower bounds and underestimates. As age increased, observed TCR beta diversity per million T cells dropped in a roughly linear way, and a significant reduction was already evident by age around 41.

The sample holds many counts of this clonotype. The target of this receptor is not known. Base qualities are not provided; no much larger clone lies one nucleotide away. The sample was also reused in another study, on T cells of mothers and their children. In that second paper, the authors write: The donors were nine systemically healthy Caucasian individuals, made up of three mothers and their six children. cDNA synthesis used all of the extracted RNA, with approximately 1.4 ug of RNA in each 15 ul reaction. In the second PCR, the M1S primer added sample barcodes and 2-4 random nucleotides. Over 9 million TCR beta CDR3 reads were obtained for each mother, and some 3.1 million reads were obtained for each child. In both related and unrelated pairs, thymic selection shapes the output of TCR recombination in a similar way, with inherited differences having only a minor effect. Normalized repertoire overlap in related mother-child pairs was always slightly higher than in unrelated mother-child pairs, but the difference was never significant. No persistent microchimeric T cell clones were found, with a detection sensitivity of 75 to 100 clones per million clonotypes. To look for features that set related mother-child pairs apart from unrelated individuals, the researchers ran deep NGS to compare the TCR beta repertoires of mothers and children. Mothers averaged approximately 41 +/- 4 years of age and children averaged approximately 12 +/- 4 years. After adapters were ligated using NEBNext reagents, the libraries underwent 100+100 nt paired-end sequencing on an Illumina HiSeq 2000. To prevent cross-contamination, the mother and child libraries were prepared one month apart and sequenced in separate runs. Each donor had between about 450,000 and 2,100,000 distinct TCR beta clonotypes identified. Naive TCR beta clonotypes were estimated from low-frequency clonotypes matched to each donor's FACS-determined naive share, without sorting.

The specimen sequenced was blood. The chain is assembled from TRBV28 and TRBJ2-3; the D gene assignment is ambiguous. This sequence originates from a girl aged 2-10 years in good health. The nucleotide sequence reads TGTGCCAGCAGTCCTCTAGAGGATACGCAGTATTTT. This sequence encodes CASSPLEDTQYF.